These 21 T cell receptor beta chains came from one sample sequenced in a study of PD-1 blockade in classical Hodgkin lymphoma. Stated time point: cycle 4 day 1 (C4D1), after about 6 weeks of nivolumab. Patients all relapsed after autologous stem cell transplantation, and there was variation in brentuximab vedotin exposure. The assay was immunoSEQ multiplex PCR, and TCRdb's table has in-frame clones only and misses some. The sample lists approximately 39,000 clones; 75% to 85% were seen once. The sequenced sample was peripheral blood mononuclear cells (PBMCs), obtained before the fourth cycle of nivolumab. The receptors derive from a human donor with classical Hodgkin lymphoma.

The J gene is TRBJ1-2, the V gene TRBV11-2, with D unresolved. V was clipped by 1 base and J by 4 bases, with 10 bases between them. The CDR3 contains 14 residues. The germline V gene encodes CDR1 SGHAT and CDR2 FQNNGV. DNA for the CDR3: TGTGCCAGCAGCTTAGCTCCCAGGCTCTATGGCTACACCTTC. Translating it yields CASSLAPRLYGYTF.

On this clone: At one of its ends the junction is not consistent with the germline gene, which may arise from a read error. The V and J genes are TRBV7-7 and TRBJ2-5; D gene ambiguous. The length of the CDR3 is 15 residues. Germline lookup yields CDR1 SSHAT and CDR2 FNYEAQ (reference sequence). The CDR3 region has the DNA TGTGCTAGCAGCACCCTAGGCGGCGAGGTAGAGACCCAGTACTTC. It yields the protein CASSTLGGEVETQYF.

In nucleotides, the CDR3 is TGTGCCAGCAGCACCTGGGGGGCCCAGGATACGCAGTATTTT. Translated: CASSTWGAQDTQYF. The chain links TRBV7-9 to TRBJ2-3; D may be TRBD1 or TRBD2 (6 bases each). Trimming took 5 bases from V and 6 from J, leaving 15 bases between them. The CDR3 runs to 14 residues. The germline CDR1 and CDR2 sequences are SEHNR and FQNEAQ (reference sequence).

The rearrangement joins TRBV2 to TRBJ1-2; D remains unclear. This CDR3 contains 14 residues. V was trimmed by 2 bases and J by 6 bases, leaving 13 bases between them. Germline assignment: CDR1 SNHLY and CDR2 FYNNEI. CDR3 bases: TGTGCCAGCAGTGAACTGGGAGCACATCATGGCTACACCTTC. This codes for CASSELGAHHGYTF.

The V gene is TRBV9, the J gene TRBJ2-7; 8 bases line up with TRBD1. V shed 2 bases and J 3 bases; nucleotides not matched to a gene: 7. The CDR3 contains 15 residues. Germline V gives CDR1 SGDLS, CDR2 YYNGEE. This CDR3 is CASSVDGQGIYEQYF. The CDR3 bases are TGTGCCAGCAGCGTCGACGGACAGGGTATCTACGAGCAGTACTTC.

The CDR3 spells CASSRSTAIYEQYF. The CDR3 nucleotides read TGCGCCAGCAGCCGTTCGACAGCCATCTACGAGCAGTACTTC. The chain uses TRBV4-1 and TRBJ2-7; a weak D match, TRBD1 (5 bases). Between the trimmed V and J ends, which lost 4 bases and 3 bases, there was a span of 13 bases. This CDR3 is built from 14 residues. Germline V gene sequence: CDR1 MGHRA, CDR2 YSYEKL.

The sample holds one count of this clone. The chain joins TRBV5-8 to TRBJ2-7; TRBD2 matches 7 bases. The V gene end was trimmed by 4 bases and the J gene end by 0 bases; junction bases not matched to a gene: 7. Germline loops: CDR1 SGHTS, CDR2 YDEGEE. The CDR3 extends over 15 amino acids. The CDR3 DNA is TGTGCCAGCAGCCGGGGAGGCGGGAGCTCCTACGAGCAGTACTTC. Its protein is CASSRGGGSSYEQYF.

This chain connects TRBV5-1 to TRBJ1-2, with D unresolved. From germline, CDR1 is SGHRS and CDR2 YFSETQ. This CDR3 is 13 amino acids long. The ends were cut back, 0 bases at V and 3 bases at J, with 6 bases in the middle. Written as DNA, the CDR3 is TGCGCCAGCAGCTTGGGGGTCGACTATGGCTACACCTTC. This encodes CASSLGVDYGYTF.

CDR3 region: CASSFSSSTGGRQFF. CDR3 DNA sequence: TGTGCCAGCAGCTTCAGTTCATCCACGGGGGGCCGGCAGTTCTTC. The chain recombines TRBV7-2 with TRBJ2-1; D possibly corresponds to TRBD2 (7 bases). CDR3 length equals 15 residues. Germline V gene sequence: CDR1 SGHTA, CDR2 FQGNSA. V was cut by 3 bases and J by 12 bases, with 21 bases left in between.

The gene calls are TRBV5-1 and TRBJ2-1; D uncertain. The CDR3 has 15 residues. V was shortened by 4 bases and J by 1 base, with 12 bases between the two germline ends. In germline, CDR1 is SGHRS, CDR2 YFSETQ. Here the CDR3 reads CASSRGSDSYNEQFF. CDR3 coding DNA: TGCGCCAGCAGCCGCGGCTCGGATTCCTACAATGAGCAGTTCTTC.

CDR3 sequence reads: CASSLSGRVEEKLFF. The CDR3 DNA follows: TGTGCCAGCAGTTTATCTGGCAGGGTGGAAGAAAAACTGTTTTTT. The chain is built from TRBV27 and TRBJ1-4, with D possibly TRBD1 on 5 matching bases. CDR1 and CDR2 from the germline V gene are MNHEY and SMNVEV (reference sequence). The CDR3 covers 15 residues. V lost 0 bases, J lost 8 bases, and 13 bases lay in between.

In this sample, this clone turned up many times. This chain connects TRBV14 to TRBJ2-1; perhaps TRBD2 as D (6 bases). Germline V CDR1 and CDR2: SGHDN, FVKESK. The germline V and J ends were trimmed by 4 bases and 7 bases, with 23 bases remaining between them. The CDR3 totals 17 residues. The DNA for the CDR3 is TGTGCCAGCAGCCTTAAGGAAGTCCGGGGGTACACGAATGAGCAGTTCTTC. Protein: CASSLKEVRGYTNEQFF.

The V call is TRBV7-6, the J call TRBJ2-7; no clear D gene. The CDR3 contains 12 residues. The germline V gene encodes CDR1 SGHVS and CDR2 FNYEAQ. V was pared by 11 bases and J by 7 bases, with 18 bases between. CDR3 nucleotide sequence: TGTGCCGGATCACGGCTGAGCGAAGAGCAGTACTTC. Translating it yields CAGSRLSEEQYF.

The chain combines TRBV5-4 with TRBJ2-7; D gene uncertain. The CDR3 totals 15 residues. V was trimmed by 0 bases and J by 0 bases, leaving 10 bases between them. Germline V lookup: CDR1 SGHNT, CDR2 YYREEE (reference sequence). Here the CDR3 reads CASSLDRGTSYEQYF. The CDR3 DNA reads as TGTGCCAGCAGCTTGGATCGCGGCACCTCCTACGAGCAGTACTTC.

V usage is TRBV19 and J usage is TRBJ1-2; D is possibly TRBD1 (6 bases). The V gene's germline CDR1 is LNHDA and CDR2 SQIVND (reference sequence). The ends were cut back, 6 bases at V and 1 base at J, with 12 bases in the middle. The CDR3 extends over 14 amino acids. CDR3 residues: CASSETGVNYGYTF. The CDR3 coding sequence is TGTGCCAGTAGCGAGACAGGCGTTAACTATGGCTACACCTTC.

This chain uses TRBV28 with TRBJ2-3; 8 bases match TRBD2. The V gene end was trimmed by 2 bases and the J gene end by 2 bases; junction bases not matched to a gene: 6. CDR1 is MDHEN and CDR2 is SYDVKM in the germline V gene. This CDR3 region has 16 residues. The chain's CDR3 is CASSLRLAGTTDTQYF. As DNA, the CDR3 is TGTGCCAGCAGTTTAAGGCTAGCGGGCACCACAGATACGCAGTATTTT.

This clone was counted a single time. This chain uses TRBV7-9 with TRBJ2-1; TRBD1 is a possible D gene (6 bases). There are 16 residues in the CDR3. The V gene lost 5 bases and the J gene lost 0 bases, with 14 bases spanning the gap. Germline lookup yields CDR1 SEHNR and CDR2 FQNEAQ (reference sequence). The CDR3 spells CASSTQDRNSYNEQFF. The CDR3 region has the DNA TGTGCCAGCAGCACGCAGGACAGAAACTCCTACAATGAGCAGTTCTTC.

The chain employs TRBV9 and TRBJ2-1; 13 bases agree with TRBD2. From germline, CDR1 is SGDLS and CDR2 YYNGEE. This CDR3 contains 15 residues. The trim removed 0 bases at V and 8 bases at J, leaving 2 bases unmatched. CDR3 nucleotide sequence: TGTGCCAGCAGCGTAGGGACTAGCGGGGGCCATGAGCAGTTCTTC. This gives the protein CASSVGTSGGHEQFF.

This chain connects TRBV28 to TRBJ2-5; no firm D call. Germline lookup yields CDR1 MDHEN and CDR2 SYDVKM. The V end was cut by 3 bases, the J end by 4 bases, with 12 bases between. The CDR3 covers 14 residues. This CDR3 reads CASSFSGQTETQYF. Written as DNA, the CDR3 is TGTGCCAGCAGTTTTAGTGGGCAGACAGAGACCCAGTACTTC.

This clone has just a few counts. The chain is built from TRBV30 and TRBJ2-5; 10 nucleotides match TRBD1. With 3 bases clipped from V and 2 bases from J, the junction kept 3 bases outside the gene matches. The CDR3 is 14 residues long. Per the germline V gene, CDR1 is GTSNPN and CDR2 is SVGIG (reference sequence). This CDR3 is CAWRDRGKQETQYF. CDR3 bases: TGTGCCTGGAGGGACAGGGGGAAACAAGAGACCCAGTACTTC.

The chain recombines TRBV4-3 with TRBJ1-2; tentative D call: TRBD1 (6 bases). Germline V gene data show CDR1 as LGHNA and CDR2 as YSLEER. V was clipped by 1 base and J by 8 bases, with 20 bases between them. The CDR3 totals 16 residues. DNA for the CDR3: TGCGCCAGCAGCCAAGGACAGGCCAGGTTTTCGGGCGGCTACACCTTC. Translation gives CASSQGQARFSGGYTF.